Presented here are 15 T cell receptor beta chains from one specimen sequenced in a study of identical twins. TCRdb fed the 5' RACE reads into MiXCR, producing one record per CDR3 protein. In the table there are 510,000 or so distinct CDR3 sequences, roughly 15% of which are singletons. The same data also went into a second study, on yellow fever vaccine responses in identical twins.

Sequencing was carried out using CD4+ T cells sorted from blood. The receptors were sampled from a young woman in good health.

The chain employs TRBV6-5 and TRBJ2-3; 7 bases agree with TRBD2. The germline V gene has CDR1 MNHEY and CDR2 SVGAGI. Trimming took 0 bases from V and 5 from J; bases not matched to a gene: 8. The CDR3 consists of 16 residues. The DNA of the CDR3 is TGTGCCAGCAGTTACTCGGGGGGGTCAGCGGAAGATACGCAGTATTTT. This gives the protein CASSYSGGSAEDTQYF.

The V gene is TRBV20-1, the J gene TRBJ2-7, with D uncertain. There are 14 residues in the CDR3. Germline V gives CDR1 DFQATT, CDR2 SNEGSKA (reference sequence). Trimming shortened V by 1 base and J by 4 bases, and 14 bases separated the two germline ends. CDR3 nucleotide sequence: TGCAGTGCTAGAGGAACGGACGCGAGGTACGAGCAGTACTTC. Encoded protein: CSARGTDARYEQYF.

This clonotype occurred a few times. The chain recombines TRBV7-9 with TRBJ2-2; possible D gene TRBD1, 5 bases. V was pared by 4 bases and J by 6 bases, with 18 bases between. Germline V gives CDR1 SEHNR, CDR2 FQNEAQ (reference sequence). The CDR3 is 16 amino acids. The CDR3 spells CASSSRSQGPPGELFF. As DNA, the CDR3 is TGTGCCAGCAGCTCTAGGAGCCAGGGCCCTCCCGGGGAGCTGTTTTTT.

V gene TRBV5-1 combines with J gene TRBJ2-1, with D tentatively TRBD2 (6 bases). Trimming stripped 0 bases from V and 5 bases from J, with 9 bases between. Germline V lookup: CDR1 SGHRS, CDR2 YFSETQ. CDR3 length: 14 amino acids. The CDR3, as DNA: TGCGCCAGCAGCTTGGCGGGACTTGACAATGAGCAGTTCTTC. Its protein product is CASSLAGLDNEQFF. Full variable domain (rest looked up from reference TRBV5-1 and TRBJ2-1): KAGVTQTPRYLIKTRGQQVTLSCSPISGHRSVSWYQQTPGQGLQFLFEYFSETQRNKGNFPGRFSGRQFSNSRSEMNVSTLELGDSALYLCASSLAGLDNEQFFGPGTRLTVL.

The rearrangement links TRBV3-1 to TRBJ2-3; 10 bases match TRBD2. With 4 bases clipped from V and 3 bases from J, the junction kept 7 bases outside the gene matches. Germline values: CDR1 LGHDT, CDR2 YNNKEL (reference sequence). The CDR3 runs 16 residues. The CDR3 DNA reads TGTGCCAGCAGCCCCTTCGGAGCGGGGGGGACAGATACGCAGTATTTT. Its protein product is CASSPFGAGGTDTQYF.

CDR3 amino acids: CASSLGGSLYNSPLHF. The CDR3 DNA is TGTGCCAGCAGTTTAGGGGGGTCTCTTTATAATTCACCCCTCCACTTT. This chain connects TRBV12-3 or TRBV12-4 to TRBJ1-6; D is possibly TRBD1 (5 bases). Between the trimmed V and J ends, which lost 1 base and 4 bases, there was a span of 11 bases. CDR3 length equals 16 residues.

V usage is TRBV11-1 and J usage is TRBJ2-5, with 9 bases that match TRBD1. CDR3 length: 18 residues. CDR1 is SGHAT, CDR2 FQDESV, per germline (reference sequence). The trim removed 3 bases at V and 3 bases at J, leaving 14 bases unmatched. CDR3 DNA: TGTGCCAGCAGCTTTACGTTGGACAGGGGTGTCGTTAAAGAGACCCAGTACTTC. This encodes CASSFTLDRGVVKETQYF.

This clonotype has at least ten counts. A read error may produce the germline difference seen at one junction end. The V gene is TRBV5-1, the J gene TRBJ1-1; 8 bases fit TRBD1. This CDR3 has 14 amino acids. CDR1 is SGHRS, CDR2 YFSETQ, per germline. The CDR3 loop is CASSGDRLNTEAFF. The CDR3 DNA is TGTGCCAGCAGTGGGGACAGGTTGAACACTGAAGCTTTCTTT.

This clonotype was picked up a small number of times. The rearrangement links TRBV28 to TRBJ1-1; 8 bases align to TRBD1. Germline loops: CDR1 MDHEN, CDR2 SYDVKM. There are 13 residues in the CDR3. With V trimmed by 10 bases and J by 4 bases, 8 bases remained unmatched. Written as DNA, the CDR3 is TGTGCCACCGACAGGGGCTCAGCCACTGAAGCTTTCTTT. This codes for CATDRGSATEAFF.

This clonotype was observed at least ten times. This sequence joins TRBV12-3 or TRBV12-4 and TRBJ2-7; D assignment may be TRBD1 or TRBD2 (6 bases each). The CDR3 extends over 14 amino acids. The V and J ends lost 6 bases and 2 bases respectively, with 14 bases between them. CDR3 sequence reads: CASRATEGAYEQYF. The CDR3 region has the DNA TGTGCCAGCAGAGCGACGGAGGGGGCCTACGAGCAGTACTTC.

The CDR3 bases are TGCAGTGCTAGTGCCAGTAGCTCCTACAATGAGCAGTTCTTC. Protein sequence: CSASASSSYNEQFF. J is TRBJ2-1 and V is TRBV20-1; D unresolved. The length of the CDR3 is 14 residues. Germline CDR1 is DFQATT and CDR2 is SNEGSKA (reference sequence). The germline V and J ends were trimmed by 3 bases and 0 bases, with 9 bases remaining between them.

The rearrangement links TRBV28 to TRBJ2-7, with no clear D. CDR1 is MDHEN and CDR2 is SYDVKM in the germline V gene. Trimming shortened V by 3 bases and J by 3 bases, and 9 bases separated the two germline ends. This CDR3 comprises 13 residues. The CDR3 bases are TGTGCCAGCAGTTTGGGTTCAGGCTACGAGCAGTACGTC. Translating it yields CASSLGSGYEQYV.

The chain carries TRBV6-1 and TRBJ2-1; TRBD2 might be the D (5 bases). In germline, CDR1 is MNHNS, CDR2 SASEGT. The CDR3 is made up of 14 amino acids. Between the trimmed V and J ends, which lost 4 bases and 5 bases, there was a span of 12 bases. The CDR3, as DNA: TGTGCCAGCAGTGGCTTTGGAGGCGACAATGAGCAGTTCTTC. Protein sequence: CASSGFGGDNEQFF.

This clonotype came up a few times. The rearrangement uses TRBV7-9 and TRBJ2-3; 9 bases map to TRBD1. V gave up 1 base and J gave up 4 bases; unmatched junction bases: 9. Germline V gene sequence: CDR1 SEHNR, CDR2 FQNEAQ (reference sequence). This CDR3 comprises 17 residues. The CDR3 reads CASSLGTGTGIADTQYF. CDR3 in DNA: TGTGCCAGCAGCTTAGGGACCGGGACAGGGATCGCAGATACGCAGTATTTT.

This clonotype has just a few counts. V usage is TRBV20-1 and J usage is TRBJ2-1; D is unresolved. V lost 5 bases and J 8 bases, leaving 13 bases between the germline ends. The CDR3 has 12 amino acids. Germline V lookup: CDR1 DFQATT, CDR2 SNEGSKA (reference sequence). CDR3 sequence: CSAVGFRDEQFF. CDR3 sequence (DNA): TGCAGTGCTGTGGGGTTTAGGGATGAGCAGTTCTTC.